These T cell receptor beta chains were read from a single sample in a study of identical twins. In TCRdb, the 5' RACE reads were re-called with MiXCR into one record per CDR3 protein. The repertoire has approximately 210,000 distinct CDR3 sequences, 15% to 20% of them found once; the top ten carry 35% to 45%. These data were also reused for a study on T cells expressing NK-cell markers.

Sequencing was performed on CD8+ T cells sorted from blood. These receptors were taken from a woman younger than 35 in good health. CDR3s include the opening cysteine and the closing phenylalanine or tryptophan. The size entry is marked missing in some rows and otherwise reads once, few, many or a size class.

CASTRTGQKYEQYF,few,TRBV12-3/TRBV12-4
CSASIRGGTYNEQFF,few,TRBV20-1
CASSLGDRGVDEQYF,NA,TRBV7-8
CASSPTSHEQFF,once,TRBV18
CASSLEGDEQYF,many,TRBV5-1
CASGTGDGSYEQYF,NA,TRBV6-1
CASSSKRGVLTDTQYF,NA,TRBV12-3/TRBV12-4
CASSLGGGAYEQYF,NA,TRBV7-9
CASSPGTTTYNEQFF,NA,TRBV27
CASSDTPSGRAHEQFF,NA,TRBV10-2
CASSLLGQGIYGNQPQHF,NA,TRBV27